The next 30 T cell receptor beta chains were all read from a single sample in a study of yellow fever vaccine responses in identical twins. TCRdb ran MiXCR on the RT-PCR reads and lists one entry per CDR3 protein. The sample has about 3,500 distinct CDR3 sequences; around 85% are singletons. This specimen was T cells from blood (PBMCs), unsorted or a sorted subset (not recorded which), taken before or after yellow fever vaccination (not recorded which). The receptors shown here come from a woman aged 18-30 years who received the yellow fever vaccine.

The rearrangement joins TRBV5-1 to TRBJ2-1; no definite D call. The CDR3 has 14 amino acids. CDR1 SGHRS and CDR2 YFSETQ come from the germline V gene. V lost 0 bases and J lost 8, with 12 bases in between. CDR3 sequence: CASSLAKSFDEQFF. CDR3 DNA: TGCGCCAGCAGCTTGGCCAAAAGTTTCGATGAGCAGTTCTTC.

The chain combines TRBV18 with TRBJ2-7; the D gene is possibly TRBD1 (6 bases). Germline loops: CDR1 KGHSH, CDR2 LQKENI. This CDR3 region has 13 residues. Deletions cut 4 bases from V and 6 bases from J, with 13 bases between. CDR3 residues: CASSLIQGTEQYF. The CDR3 region has the DNA TGTGCCAGCTCACTAATACAGGGTACCGAGCAGTACTTC.

The genes are TRBV29-1 and TRBJ1-5; D is undetermined. This CDR3 comprises 13 residues. Germline CDR1 reads SQVTM; CDR2 reads ANQGSEA. V was trimmed by 7 bases and J by 4 bases, leaving 14 bases between them. CDR3 residues: CSAEEGPNQPQHF. The CDR3 DNA sequence: TGCAGCGCTGAGGAAGGCCCTAATCAGCCCCAGCATTTT.

The chain carries TRBV7-9 and TRBJ1-5; no reliable D call. CDR1 and CDR2 from the germline V gene are SEHNR and FQNEAQ (reference sequence). The CDR3 runs 13 residues. Trimming left V 2 bases short and J 5 bases short, with 7 bases between. The CDR3 reads CASSLTRDQPQHF. DNA for the CDR3: TGTGCCAGCAGCTTAACGAGAGATCAGCCCCAGCATTTT.

The chain joins TRBV12-3 or TRBV12-4 to TRBJ2-6; TRBD1 matches 7 bases. The CDR3 runs 14 residues. Trimming took 8 bases from V and 4 from J; bases not matched to a gene: 5. This chain's CDR3 is CASGTGDGANVLTF. For the CDR3, the DNA is TGTGCCAGCGGTACAGGGGACGGGGCCAACGTCCTGACTTTC.

The sample holds a few counts of this clonotype. This chain joins TRBV4-3 and TRBJ1-6; D is undetermined. Germline CDR1 LGHNA, CDR2 YSLEER. V was cut by 1 base and J by 9 bases, with 7 bases left in between. The CDR3 spans 13 residues. The CDR3 loop reads CASSQGSSSPLHF. The CDR3 DNA reads as TGCGCCAGCAGCCAAGGGTCGAGTTCACCCCTCCACTTT.

The chain links TRBV29-1 to TRBJ2-7; perhaps TRBD1 as D (6 bases). In germline, CDR1 is SQVTM, CDR2 ANQGSEA. The V and J ends lost 7 bases and 6 bases respectively, with 16 bases between them. CDR3 length equals 12 residues. As DNA, the CDR3 is TGCAGCGGACAACAGGGTAACGGCGAGCAGTACTTC. Its translation: CSGQQGNGEQYF.

The chain has TRBV2 and TRBJ2-7; no reliable D call. Germline V gene data show CDR1 as SNHLY and CDR2 as FYNNEI. Trimming pared 3 bases from V and 1 base from J, leaving 13 bases between. The CDR3 totals 15 residues. CDR3 protein: CASSDFSGRSYEQYF. CDR3 coding DNA: TGTGCCAGCAGTGATTTCTCCGGACGGTCCTACGAGCAGTACTTC.

This chain links TRBV3-1 with TRBJ2-2; TRBD2 is a possible D gene (6 bases). Germline V gives CDR1 LGHDT, CDR2 YNNKEL (reference sequence). The CDR3 length is 14 residues. V was shortened by 1 base and J by 5 bases, with 8 bases between the two germline ends. The CDR3, as DNA: TGTGCCAGCAGCCAAGGGGCGGGGACCGGGGAGCTGTTTTTT. Translated: CASSQGAGTGELFF. The whole variable domain, filled in from reference TRBV3-1 and TRBJ2-2, reads DTAVSQTPKYLVTQMGNDKSIKCEQNLGHDTMYWYKQDSKKFLKIMFSYNNKELIINETVPNRFSPKSPDKAHLNLHINSLELGDSAVYFCASSQGAGTGELFFGEGSRLTVL.

The chain combines TRBV30 with TRBJ2-7; 7 nucleotides line up with TRBD1. CDR1 and CDR2 (germline): GTSNPN, SVGIG (reference sequence). The CDR3 length is 14 residues. V gave up 5 bases and J gave up 1 base; unmatched junction bases: 8. CDR3 in DNA: TGTGCCTGGCGTACAGGGGTCGGATCCTACGAGCAGTACTTC. Encoded protein: CAWRTGVGSYEQYF.

The V and J genes are TRBV2 and TRBJ2-5; 8 bases align to TRBD1. CDR3 length: 13 residues. CDR1 is SNHLY, CDR2 FYNNEI, per germline. The V segment lost 4 bases and the J segment 7 bases; nucleotides outside the gene matches: 5. The CDR3 sequence: CASSGETGVTQYF. The CDR3 region has the DNA TGTGCCAGCAGTGGCGAGACAGGGGTGACCCAGTACTTC.

The chain uses TRBV10-3 and TRBJ2-1; 15 bases fit TRBD2. Germline V gene lookup returns CDR1 ENHRY and CDR2 SYGVKD. The CDR3 covers 17 residues. V shed 6 bases, J shed 8 bases, and the junction held 11 bases outside the gene matches. CDR3 in amino acids: CAIRPGLAGGLYDEQFF. The CDR3 nucleotides are TGTGCCATCAGGCCTGGACTAGCGGGAGGGCTATATGATGAGCAGTTCTTC.

The chain recombines TRBV29-1 with TRBJ2-1; D is undetermined. CDR1 and CDR2 from the germline V gene are SQVTM and ANQGSEA. V gave up 3 bases and J gave up 11 bases, with 11 bases separating them. This CDR3 comprises 11 residues. The CDR3 region has the DNA TGCAGCGTTGACACGGCAATGAAGCAGTTCTTC. As protein: CSVDTAMKQFF.

V and J are TRBV18 and TRBJ2-7; D uncertain. The germline V gene encodes CDR1 KGHSH and CDR2 LQKENI. The CDR3 runs to 14 residues. V was shortened by 2 bases and J by 1 base, with 9 bases between the two germline ends. CDR3 in amino acids: CASSPSPDSYEQYF. In DNA form, the CDR3 reads TGTGCCAGCTCACCAAGCCCCGATTCCTACGAGCAGTACTTC.

The rearrangement uses TRBV15 and TRBJ1-2; TRBD1 matches at 9 bases. Looked up from germline, CDR1 is LNHNV and CDR2 is YYDKDF (reference sequence). Germline trimming cut 1 base from V and 5 bases from J; bases unmatched to any gene: 8. The CDR3 consists of 16 residues. The CDR3 loop is CATSRGTGTGPYGYTF. CDR3 sequence (DNA): TGTGCCACCAGCAGAGGGACCGGGACAGGGCCGTATGGCTACACCTTC.

A few counts support this clonotype. This sequence joins TRBV4-3 and TRBJ1-1, with 8 bases aligning to TRBD1. The V segment lost 4 bases and the J segment 2 bases; nucleotides outside the gene matches: 0. Germline-derived CDR1 and CDR2 are LGHNA and YSLEER. The CDR3 length is 13 residues. CDR3 sequence: CASSPGGNTEAFF. CDR3 sequence (DNA): TGCGCCAGCAGCCCAGGGGGCAACACTGAAGCTTTCTTT.

The CDR3 DNA reads as TGTGCCAGCAGCTTACGGGCAGAGGACAATGAGCAGTTCTTC. Amino acid sequence: CASSLRAEDNEQFF. J is TRBJ2-1 and V is TRBV11-3; no firm D call. CDR3 length: 14 amino acids. CDR1 and CDR2 from the germline V gene are SGHNT and YENEEA. The germline V and J ends were trimmed by 2 bases and 5 bases, with 10 bases remaining between them.

The chain has TRBV5-4 and TRBJ2-1; D may be TRBD1 (5 bases). The CDR3 runs 15 residues. V was cut by 4 bases and J by 0 bases, with 11 bases left in between. CDR1 and CDR2 from the germline V gene are SGHNT and YYREEE (reference sequence). The CDR3, as DNA: TGTGCCAGCAGCCTTCGACAGAGCTCCTACAATGAGCAGTTCTTC. Protein sequence: CASSLRQSSYNEQFF.

This sequence joins TRBV12-3 or TRBV12-4 and TRBJ1-5, with TRBD1 matching over 10 bases. The CDR3 runs to 17 residues. With 5 bases clipped from V and 0 bases from J, the junction kept 7 bases outside the gene matches. The CDR3: CASSPGQGKGSNQPQHF. DNA for the CDR3: TGTGCCAGCAGTCCGGGACAGGGGAAGGGTAGCAATCAGCCCCAGCATTTT.

The chain recombines TRBV20-1 with TRBJ2-2; maybe TRBD1 (6 bases). Germline V gene data show CDR1 as DFQATT and CDR2 as SNEGSKA (reference sequence). The CDR3 is 15 residues long. V lost 0 bases and J 3 bases, leaving 11 bases between the germline ends. Here the CDR3 DNA reads TGCAGTGCTAGAGATCTCGGACAGTACACCGGGGAGCTGTTTTTT. Protein sequence: CSARDLGQYTGELFF.

This clonotype came up once. The chain combines TRBV29-1 with TRBJ2-5; D may match TRBD1 or TRBD2 (5 bases each). This CDR3 is built from 13 residues. Trimming removed 2 bases at V and 7 bases at J, with 14 bases between. Looked up from germline, CDR1 is SQVTM and CDR2 is ANQGSEA. CDR3: CSVEWAGSGTQYF. CDR3 sequence (DNA): TGCAGCGTTGAATGGGCAGGGAGCGGGACCCAGTACTTC.

The chain employs TRBV5-4 and TRBJ1-3; D is undetermined. V was trimmed by 0 bases and J by 8 bases, leaving 12 bases between them. Germline assignment: CDR1 SGHNT and CDR2 YYREEE (reference sequence). CDR3 length equals 14 residues. The CDR3 bases are TGTGCCAGCAGCTTGGGGGCTCGCATGGACACCATATATTTT. Residues: CASSLGARMDTIYF.

This chain joins TRBV6-2 or TRBV6-3 and TRBJ2-2, with D hard to call. This CDR3 spans 15 amino acids. Germline V gene data show CDR1 as MNHEY and CDR2 as SVGEGT. V was trimmed by 5 bases and J by 6 bases, leaving 16 bases between them. CDR3 coding DNA: TGTGCCAGCAGTCGCTCCCCCCCGGGCGCCGGGGAGCTGTTTTTT. Its protein product is CASSRSPPGAGELFF.

This chain connects TRBV29-1 to TRBJ2-7; D not resolved. CDR3 length equals 9 residues. In germline, CDR1 is SQVTM, CDR2 ANQGSEA. Trimming cost V 4 bases and J 12 bases, with 10 bases left between them. The CDR3 loop is CSVVICSYF. The CDR3 DNA is TGCAGCGTTGTTATCTGTTCGTACTTC.

The gene calls are TRBV29-1 and TRBJ2-5; possibly TRBD1 for D (5 bases). Germline values: CDR1 SQVTM, CDR2 ANQGSEA. V dropped 2 bases and J dropped 2 bases, with 9 bases sitting between them. CDR3 length equals 13 residues. In DNA, the CDR3 is TGCAGCGTTGAATCAGGGTATCAAGAGACCCAGTACTTC. This sequence encodes CSVESGYQETQYF. The full variable domain, with the rest looked up from reference TRBV29-1 and TRBJ2-5, is SAVISQKPSRDICQRGTSLTIQCQVDSQVTMMFWYRQQPGQSLTLIATANQGSEATYESGFVIDKFPISRPNLTFSTLTVSNMSPEDSSIYLCSVESGYQETQYFGPGTRLLVL.

The chain links TRBV4-3 to TRBJ2-3; possibly TRBD2 for D (5 bases). The V end lost 0 bases, the J end lost 5 bases, and 15 bases lay between the germline ends. The CDR3 is 16 residues long. The germline CDR1 and CDR2 sequences are LGHNA and YSLEER. The CDR3 DNA is TGCGCCAGCAGCCAAGATCTAGCCTCGGGGATAGATACGCAGTATTTT. It encodes CASSQDLASGIDTQYF.

The V call is TRBV29-1, the J call TRBJ2-7; TRBD2 matches at 7 bases. Germline CDR1 is SQVTM and CDR2 is ANQGSEA. The CDR3 is made up of 15 amino acids. The J segment lost 2 bases and the V segment lost 6 bases, leaving 13 bases of the junction unmatched. The CDR3 DNA reads TGCAGCGTAACCCGAGGGAGGGACGCAGCCTACGAGCAGTACTTC. It yields the protein CSVTRGRDAAYEQYF.

The genes are TRBV7-2 and TRBJ2-1, with a possible D match to TRBD2 (6 bases). This CDR3 region has 14 residues. Trimming stripped 1 base from V and 10 bases from J, with 14 bases between. Germline V gives CDR1 SGHTA, CDR2 FQGNSA. CDR3 in amino acids: CASSLVTGTQEQFF. The CDR3 bases are TGTGCCAGCAGCTTAGTTACCGGGACTCAGGAGCAGTTCTTC.

The chain joins TRBV29-1 to TRBJ2-7; 7 bases line up with TRBD1. V gave up 5 bases and J gave up 0 bases; unmatched junction bases: 7. This CDR3 has 14 amino acids. Germline V CDR1 and CDR2: SQVTM, ANQGSEA. The CDR3 loop is CSVILTGTSYEQYF. CDR3 coding DNA: TGCAGCGTTATTCTGACAGGGACCTCCTACGAGCAGTACTTC.

This clonotype appeared once. The chain joins TRBV11-1 to TRBJ1-2; D is uncertain. Germline CDR1 SGHAT, CDR2 FQDESV (reference sequence). CDR3 length: 15 amino acids. Trimming shortened V by 6 bases and J by 0 bases, and 14 bases separated the two germline ends. The CDR3 loop reads CASSDPGRSNYGYTF. The CDR3 DNA reads as TGTGCCAGCAGTGACCCAGGCCGTTCTAACTATGGCTACACCTTC.